This T cell receptor beta chain stems from a study of blood T cell repertoires in COVID-19. Only in-frame clones appear in the TCRdb table, and some are missing; sequencing was by immunoSEQ multiplex PCR. The top ten clones hold around 2% of a sample with over 150,000 clones, approximately 86% of them seen once. This CDR3 comprises 12 residues. Per germline, CDR1 SGHRS and CDR2 YFSETQ. The V end lost 4 bases, the J end lost 4 bases, and 6 bases lay between the germline ends. The rearrangement uses TRBV5-1 and TRBJ2-1; D unresolved. This clonotype was sampled from a woman aged 30 to 39 who had recovered from COVID-19. The sample comprised PBMCs or T cells enriched from blood (not recorded which). The CDR3 protein is CASSENYNEQFF. In DNA, the CDR3 is TGCGCCAGCAGCGAGAATTACAATGAGCAGTTCTTC.